This T cell receptor (beta chain) was identified in a study of PD-1 blockade in classical Hodgkin lymphoma. Germline-derived CDR1 and CDR2 are SGHRS and YFSETQ. There are 18 residues in the CDR3. J gave up 4 bases and V 0 bases, and 9 bases lay outside the gene matches. Broader study findings: CD4+ TCR diversity, unlike CD8+, climbed significantly by C4D1. The repertoire differences lack a defined cause, possibly disease activity or prior therapy. Lower baseline TCR diversity marked trial partial responders and progressors.

With respect to this clone: The antigen is not known.

The time point denotes: cycle 4 day 1 (C4D1), after more than 5 weeks of nivolumab. The patients all showed relapse after autologous stem cell transplantation, while their brentuximab vedotin exposure varied. TCRdb keeps only in-frame clones here, not all; method: immunoSEQ multiplex PCR. The profile covers roughly 86,000 clones, with approximately 86% appearing a single time and 17% taken by the ten largest. The source material was peripheral blood mononuclear cells (PBMCs), sampled before the fourth cycle of nivolumab. This chain uses TRBV5-1 with TRBJ2-3; 12 bases match TRBD2. The sequence came from a human donor with classical Hodgkin lymphoma. CDR3 nucleotides: TGCGCCAGCAGCTTGGGACTAGCGGGAGCCACCACCCCAGATACGCAGTATTTT. It codes for CASSLGLAGATTPDTQYF.